A selection of T cell receptor beta chains follows, all from one sample in a study of brain T cells in children with intractable seizures. Here immunoSEQ multiplex PCR was the method, and the copy in TCRdb shows in-frame clones only, minus some. The sample lists roughly 120,000 clones; 94% were seen once. Here the sequenced sample was peripheral blood, taken at surgery. The receptors derive from a boy in the first two years of life with hemimegalencephaly and intractable seizures. Both conserved end residues are part of each CDR3. A D gene is named only where the DNA matches it firmly. Rows give clone size only sometimes, using once, few, many, or a class for an expanded clone.

D gene	J gene	CDR3 length	V gene	clone size	CDR3 DNA	CDR3 protein
TRBD2	TRBJ2-1	15	TRBV11-2	-	TGTGCCAGCAGCTTAAGCGGGAGCTCCTACAATGAGCAGTTCTTC	CASSLSGSSYNEQFF
-	TRBJ2-1	15	TRBV7-2	-	TGTGCCAGCAGCTTTGCGCCGCAGACCTACAATGAGCAGTTCTTC	CASSFAPQTYNEQFF
-	TRBJ2-2	14	TRBV5-1	-	TGCGCCAGCAGCGGCGGGACTAACACCGGGGAGCTGTTTTTT	CASSGGTNTGELFF
TRBD2	TRBJ2-1	14	TRBV25-1	-	TGTGCCAGCAGTCGGGAGGGAGTCTACAATGAGCAGTTCTTC	CASSREGVYNEQFF
TRBD2	TRBJ2-1	15	TRBV5-1	-	TGCGCCAGCAGCGTAGCGGGAGGTTCCTACAATGAGCAGTTCTTC	CASSVAGGSYNEQFF
TRBD1	TRBJ1-2	15	TRBV7-9	-	TGTGCCAGCAGCGGGAGGGGGCCAAGGGACTATGGCTACACCTTC	CASSGRGPRDYGYTF
-	TRBJ2-1	14	TRBV9	-	TGTGCCAGCAGTTTTACGTCCTTTAACAATGAGCAGTTCTTC	CASSFTSFNNEQFF
-	TRBJ1-1	13	TRBV3-1/TRBV3-2	-	TGTGCCAGCAGCCAAGAAAGGGCCACTGAAGCTTTCTTT	CASSQERATEAFF
-	TRBJ1-4	14	TRBV5-5	-	TGTGCCAGCAGCCTCGGGATGGGGCGCGAAAAACTGTTTTTT	CASSLGMGREKLFF
TRBD1	TRBJ2-5	14	TRBV6-6	-	TGTGCCAGCAGCCTGGCCAGGGGGCAGGAGACCCAGTACTTC	CASSLARGQETQYF
-	TRBJ2-7	11	TRBV6-5	-	TGTGCCAGCCTGACGGCCTACGAGCAGTACTTC	CASLTAYEQYF
-	TRBJ1-5	11	TRBV7-3	-	TGTGCCAGCAGCTTCAGTCAGCCCCAGCATTTT	CASSFSQPQHF
-	TRBJ2-5	13	TRBV28	-	TGTGCCAGCAGTTTAAGATTTGCACCCCTCGTAGACTTC	CASSLRFAPLVDF
-	TRBJ2-5	15	TRBV4-1	once	TGCGCCAGCAGCCAAGGTGCGCGAGTCCAAGAGACCCAGTACTTC	CASSQGARVQETQYF
-	TRBJ1-1	16	TRBV4-1	once	TGCGCCAGCAGCCAAAGCCCCGGGAAGATGAACACTGAAGCTTTCTTT	CASSQSPGKMNTEAFF
-	TRBJ1-2	13	TRBV11-3	-	TGTGCCAGCAGCTCGGGACAAAACTATGGCTACACCTTC	CASSSGQNYGYTF
TRBD1	TRBJ2-7	12	TRBV6-6	-	TGTGCCAGCAGTTGGACAGGGTACGAGCAGTACTTC	CASSWTGYEQYF
TRBD1	TRBJ1-2	15	TRBV6-5	-	TGTGCCAGCAGTTACTTGGGACAGATCCTCTATGGCTACACCTTC	CASSYLGQILYGYTF
-	TRBJ2-1	13	TRBV6-5	-	TGTGCCAGCAGCCTTTACCACAGGGATGAGCAGTTCTTC	CASSLYHRDEQFF
-	TRBJ1-1	13	TRBV28	-	TGTGCCAGCAGTTTAAACGGGAACACTGAAGCTTTCTTT	CASSLNGNTEAFF
TRBD2	TRBJ2-7	14	TRBV6-5	-	TGTGCCAGCATTTCGGGACTACGCTTATACGAGCAGTACTTC	CASISGLRLYEQYF
-	TRBJ2-1	15	TRBV3-1/TRBV3-2	-	TGTGCCAGCAGCCAGGACTATTGGGGCCACAATGAGCAGTTCTTC	CASSQDYWGHNEQFF
TRBD1	TRBJ1-1	16	TRBV5-1	-	TGCGCCAGCAGCTTTACAGGGGTACCAATGAACACTGAAGCTTTCTTT	CASSFTGVPMNTEAFF
TRBD1	TRBJ1-2	13	TRBV6-2/TRBV6-3	-	TGTGCCAGCAGTACAGGGGGCCTGGTTGGCTACACCTTC	CASSTGGLVGYTF
-	TRBJ1-2	14	TRBV6-6	-	TGTGCCAGCAGTTACTCGACGGGGGATTATGGCTACACCTTC	CASSYSTGDYGYTF
TRBD2	TRBJ2-1	17	TRBV9	-	TGTGCCAGCACCCTTGGGGTAGCGGGCAACTCCTACAATGAGCAGTTCTTC	CASTLGVAGNSYNEQFF
TRBD1	TRBJ1-1	17	TRBV6-1	few	TGTGCCAGCAGTGAAGCGACAGGGTTCGGTAGGATCACTGAAGCTTTCTTT	CASSEATGFGRITEAFF
-	TRBJ2-1	11	TRBV6-2/TRBV6-3	-	TGTGCCAGCAGTTTTATTAATGAGCAGTTCTTC	CASSFINEQFF